This note documents a single TCR beta chain sequence. Its antigen is still unknown. The entry originates in a study of shared clonotypes between healthy human individuals. General study points: Non-shared clonotypes displayed generation probabilities falling below those of clonotypes present in all four donors.

The CDR3 runs 15 residues. Germline V gene lookup returns CDR1 MNHNS and CDR2 SASEGT. V shed 5 bases and J shed 2 bases, with 13 bases lying between them. TCRdb keeps only in-frame clones here, not all; method: immunoSEQ multiplex PCR. The table lists about 2,200,000 clones, 85% to 95% of them singletons, with more than 1.5% in the top ten. Terminally differentiated effector memory CD45RA+ cells were excluded from the naive CD8 cells, which were CD45RO-negative and positively selected for CCR7. Each sample came from a Caucasian adult donor living in Nashville, Tennessee. The sequencing input was naive CD8+ T cells from PBMCs. The chain employs TRBV6-1 and TRBJ1-5, with D possibly matching TRBD1 (6 bases). The receptor was derived from a man between 18 and 29 years old in good health. Some clones in this sample may be carry-over from other donors' samples. The CDR3 sequence: CASSLPTGGNQPQHF. The CDR3 DNA follows: TGTGCCAGCAGTCTACCGACAGGAGGCAATCAGCCCCAGCATTTT.